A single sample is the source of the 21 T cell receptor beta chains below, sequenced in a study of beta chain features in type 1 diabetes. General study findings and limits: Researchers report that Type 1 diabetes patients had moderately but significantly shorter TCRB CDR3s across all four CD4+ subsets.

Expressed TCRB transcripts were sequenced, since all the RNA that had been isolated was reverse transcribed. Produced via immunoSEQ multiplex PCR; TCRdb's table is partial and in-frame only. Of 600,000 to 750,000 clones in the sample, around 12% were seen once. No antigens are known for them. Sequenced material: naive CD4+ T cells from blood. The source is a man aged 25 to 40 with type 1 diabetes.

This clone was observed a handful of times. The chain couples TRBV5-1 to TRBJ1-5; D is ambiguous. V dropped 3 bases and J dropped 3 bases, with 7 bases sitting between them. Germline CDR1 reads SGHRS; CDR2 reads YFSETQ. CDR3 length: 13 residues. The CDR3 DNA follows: TGCGCCAGCAGCTCCCTGGACAATCAGCCCCAGCATTTT. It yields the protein CASSSLDNQPQHF.

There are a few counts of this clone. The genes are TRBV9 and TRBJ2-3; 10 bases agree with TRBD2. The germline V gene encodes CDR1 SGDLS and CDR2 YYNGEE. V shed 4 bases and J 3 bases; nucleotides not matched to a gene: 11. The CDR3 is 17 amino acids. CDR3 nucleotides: TGTGCCAGCAGCCCCTCAGCGGGGGGGTTGCTGACAGATACGCAGTATTTT. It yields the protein CASSPSAGGLLTDTQYF. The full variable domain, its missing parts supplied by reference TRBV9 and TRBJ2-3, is DSGVTQTPKHLITATGQRVTLRCSPRSGDLSVYWYQQSLDQGLQFLIQYYNGEERAKGNILERFSAQQFPDLHSELNLSSLELGDSALYFCASSPSAGGLLTDTQYFGPGTRLTVL.

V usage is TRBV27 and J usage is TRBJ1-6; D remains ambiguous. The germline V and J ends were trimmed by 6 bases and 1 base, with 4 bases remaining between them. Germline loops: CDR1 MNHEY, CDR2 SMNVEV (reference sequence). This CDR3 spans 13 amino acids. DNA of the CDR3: TGTGCCAGCAGCTGGTCCTATAATTCACCCCTCCACTTT. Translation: CASSWSYNSPLHF.

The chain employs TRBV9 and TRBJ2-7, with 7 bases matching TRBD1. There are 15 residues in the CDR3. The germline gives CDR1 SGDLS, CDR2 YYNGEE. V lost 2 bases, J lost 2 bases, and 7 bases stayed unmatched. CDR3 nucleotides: TGTGCCAGCAGCGTCGGGGACAGAAAAACCTACGAGCAGTACTTC. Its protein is CASSVGDRKTYEQYF.

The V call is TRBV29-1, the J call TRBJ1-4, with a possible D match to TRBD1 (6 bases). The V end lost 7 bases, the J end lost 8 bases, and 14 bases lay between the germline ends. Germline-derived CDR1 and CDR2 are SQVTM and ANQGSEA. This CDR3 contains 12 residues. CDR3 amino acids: CSAGQGIEKLFF. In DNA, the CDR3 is TGCAGCGCTGGCCAGGGGATAGAAAAACTGTTTTTT.

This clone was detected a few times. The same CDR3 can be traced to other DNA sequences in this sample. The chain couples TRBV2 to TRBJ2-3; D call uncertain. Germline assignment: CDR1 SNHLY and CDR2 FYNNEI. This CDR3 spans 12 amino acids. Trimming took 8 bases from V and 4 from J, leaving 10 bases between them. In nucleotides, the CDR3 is TGTGCCAGCTCGGCAGCAGCAGATACGCAGTATTTT. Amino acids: CASSAAADTQYF.

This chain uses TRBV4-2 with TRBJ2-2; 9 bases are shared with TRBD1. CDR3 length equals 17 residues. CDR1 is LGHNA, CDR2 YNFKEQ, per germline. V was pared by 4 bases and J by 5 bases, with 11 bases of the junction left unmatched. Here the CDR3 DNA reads TGTGCCAGCAGCCCCGTGCGGGGACAGGGAGTGACCGGGGAGCTGTTTTTT. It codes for CASSPVRGQGVTGELFF.

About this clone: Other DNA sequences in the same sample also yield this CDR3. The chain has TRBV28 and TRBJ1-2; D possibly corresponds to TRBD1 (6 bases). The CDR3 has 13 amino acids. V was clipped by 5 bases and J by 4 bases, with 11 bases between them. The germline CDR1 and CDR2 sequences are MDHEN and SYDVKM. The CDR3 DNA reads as TGTGCCAGCAGTCTGAACAGGGTCTATGGCTACACCTTC. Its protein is CASSLNRVYGYTF.

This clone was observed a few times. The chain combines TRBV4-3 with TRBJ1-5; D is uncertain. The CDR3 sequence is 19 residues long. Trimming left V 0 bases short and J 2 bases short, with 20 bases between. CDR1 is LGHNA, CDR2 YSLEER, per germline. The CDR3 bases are TGCGCCAGCAGCCAAGAAAGGAACGGCAGAGGATTTGGCAATCAGCCCCAGCATTTT. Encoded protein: CASSQERNGRGFGNQPQHF.

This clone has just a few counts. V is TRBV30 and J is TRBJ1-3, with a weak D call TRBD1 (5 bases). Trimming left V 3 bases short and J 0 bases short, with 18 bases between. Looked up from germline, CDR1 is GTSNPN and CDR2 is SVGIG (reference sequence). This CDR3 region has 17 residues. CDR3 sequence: CAWRGDRTTHSGNTIYF. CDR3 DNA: TGTGCCTGGAGGGGGGACCGAACAACCCACTCTGGAAACACCATATATTTT. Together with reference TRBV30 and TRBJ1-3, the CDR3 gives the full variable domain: SQTIHQWPATLVQPVGSPLSLECTVEGTSNPNLYWYRQAAGRGLQLLFYSVGIGQISSEVPQNLSASRPQDRQFILSSKKLLLSDSGFYLCAWRGDRTTHSGNTIYFGEGSWLTVV.

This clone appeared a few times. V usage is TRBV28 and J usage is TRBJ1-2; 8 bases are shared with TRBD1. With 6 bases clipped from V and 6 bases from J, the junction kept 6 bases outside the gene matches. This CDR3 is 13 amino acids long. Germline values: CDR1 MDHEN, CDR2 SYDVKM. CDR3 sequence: CASRNRDRNGYTF. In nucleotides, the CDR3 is TGTGCCAGCAGAAATCGGGACAGGAATGGCTACACCTTC.

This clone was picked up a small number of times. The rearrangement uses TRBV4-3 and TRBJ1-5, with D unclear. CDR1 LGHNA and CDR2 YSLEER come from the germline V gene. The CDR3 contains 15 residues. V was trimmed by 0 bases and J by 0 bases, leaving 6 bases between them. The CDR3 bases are TGCGCCAGCAGCCAAGAACGGCATAGCAATCAGCCCCAGCATTTT. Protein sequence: CASSQERHSNQPQHF.

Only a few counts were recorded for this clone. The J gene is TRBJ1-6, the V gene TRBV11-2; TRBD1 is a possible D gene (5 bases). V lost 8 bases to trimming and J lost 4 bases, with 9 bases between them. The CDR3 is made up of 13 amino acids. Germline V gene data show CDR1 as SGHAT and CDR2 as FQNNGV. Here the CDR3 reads CASGAGYNSPLHF. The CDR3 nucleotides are TGTGCCAGCGGGGCCGGTTATAATTCACCCCTCCACTTT.

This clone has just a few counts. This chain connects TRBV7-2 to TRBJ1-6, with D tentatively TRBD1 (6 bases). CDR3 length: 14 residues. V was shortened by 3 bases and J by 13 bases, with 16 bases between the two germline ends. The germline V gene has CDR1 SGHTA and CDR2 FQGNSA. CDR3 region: CASSLEPRGVPLHF. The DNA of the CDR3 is TGTGCCAGCAGCTTGGAGCCTAGGGGGGTTCCCCTCCACTTT.

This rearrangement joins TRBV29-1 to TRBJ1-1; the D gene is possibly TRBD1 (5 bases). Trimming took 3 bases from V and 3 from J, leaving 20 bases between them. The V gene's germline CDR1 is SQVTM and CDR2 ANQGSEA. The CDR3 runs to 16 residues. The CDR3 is CSVDGDPGAGYTEAFF. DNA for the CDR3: TGCAGCGTTGATGGGGACCCCGGCGCGGGGTACACTGAAGCTTTCTTT.

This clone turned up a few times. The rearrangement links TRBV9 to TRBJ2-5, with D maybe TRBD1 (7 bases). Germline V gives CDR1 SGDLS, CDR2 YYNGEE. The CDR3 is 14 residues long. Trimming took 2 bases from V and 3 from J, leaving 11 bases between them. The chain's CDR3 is CASSVRGAEETQYF. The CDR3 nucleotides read TGTGCCAGCAGCGTCAGGGGGGCGGAAGAGACCCAGTACTTC.

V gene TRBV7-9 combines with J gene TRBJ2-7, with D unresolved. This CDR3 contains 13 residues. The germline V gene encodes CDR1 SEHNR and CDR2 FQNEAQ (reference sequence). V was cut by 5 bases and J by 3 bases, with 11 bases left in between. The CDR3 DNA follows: TGTGCCAGCAGCCCAGCCAACTACTACGAGCAGTACTTC. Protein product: CASSPANYYEQYF.

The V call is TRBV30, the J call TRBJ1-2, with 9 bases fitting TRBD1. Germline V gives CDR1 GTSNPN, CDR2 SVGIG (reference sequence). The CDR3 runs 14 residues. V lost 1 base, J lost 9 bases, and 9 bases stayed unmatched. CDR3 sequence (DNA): TGTGCCTGGAGTGGGACAGGGGACTTCGAAAGCTACACCTTC. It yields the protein CAWSGTGDFESYTF.

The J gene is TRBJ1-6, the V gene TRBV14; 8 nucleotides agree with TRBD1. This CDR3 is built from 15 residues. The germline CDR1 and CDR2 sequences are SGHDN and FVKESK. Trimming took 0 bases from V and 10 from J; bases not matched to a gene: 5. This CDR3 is CASSQDPRGRSPLHF. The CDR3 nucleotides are TGTGCCAGCAGCCAAGATCCCAGGGGGCGATCACCCCTCCACTTT.

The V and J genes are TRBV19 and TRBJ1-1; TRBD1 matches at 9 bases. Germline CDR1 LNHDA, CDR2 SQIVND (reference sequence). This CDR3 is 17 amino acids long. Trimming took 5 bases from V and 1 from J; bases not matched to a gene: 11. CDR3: CASSLSGTGIGNTEAFF. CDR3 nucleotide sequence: TGTGCCAGTAGTTTGTCCGGGACAGGGATAGGGAACACTGAAGCTTTCTTT.

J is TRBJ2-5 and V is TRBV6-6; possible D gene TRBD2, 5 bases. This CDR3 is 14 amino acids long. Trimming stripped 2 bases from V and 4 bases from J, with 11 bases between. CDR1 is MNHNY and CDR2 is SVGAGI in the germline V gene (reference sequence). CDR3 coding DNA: TGTGCCAGCAGTTACGGGAGACTCGTAGAGACCCAGTACTTC. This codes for CASSYGRLVETQYF.